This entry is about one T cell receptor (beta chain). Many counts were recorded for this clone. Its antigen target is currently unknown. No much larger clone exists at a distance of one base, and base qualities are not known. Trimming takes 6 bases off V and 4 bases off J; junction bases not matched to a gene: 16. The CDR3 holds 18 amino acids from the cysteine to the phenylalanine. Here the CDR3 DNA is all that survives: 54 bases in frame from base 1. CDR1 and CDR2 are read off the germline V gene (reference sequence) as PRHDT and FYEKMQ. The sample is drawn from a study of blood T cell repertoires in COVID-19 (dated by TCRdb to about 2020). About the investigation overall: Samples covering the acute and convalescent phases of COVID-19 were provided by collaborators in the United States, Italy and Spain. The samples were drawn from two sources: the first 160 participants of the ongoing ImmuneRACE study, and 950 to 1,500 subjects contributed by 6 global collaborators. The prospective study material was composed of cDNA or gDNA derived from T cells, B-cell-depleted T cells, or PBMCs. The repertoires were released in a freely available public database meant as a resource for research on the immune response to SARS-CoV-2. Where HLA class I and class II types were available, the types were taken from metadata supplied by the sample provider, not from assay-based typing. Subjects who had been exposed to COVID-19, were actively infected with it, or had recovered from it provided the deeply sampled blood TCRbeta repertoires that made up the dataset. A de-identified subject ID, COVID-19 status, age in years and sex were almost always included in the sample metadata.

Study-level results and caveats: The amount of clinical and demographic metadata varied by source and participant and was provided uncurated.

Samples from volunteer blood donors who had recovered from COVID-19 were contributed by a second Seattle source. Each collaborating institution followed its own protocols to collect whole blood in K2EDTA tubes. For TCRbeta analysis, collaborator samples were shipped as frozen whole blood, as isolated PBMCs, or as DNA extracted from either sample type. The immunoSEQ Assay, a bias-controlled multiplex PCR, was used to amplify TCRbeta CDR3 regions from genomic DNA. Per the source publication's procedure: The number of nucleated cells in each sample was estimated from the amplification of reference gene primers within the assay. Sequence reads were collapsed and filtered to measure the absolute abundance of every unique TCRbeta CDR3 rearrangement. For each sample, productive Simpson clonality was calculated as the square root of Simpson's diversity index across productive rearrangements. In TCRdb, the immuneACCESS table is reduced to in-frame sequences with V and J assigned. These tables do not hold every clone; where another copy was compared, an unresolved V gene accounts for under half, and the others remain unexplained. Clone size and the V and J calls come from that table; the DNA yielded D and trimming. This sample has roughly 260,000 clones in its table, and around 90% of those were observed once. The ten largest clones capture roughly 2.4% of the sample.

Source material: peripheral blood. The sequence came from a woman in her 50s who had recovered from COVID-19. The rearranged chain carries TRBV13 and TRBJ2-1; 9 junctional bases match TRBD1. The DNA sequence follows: TGTGCCAGCAGTAGCCGGGACAGGGTGCTATCTCCTTACAATGAGCAGTTCTTC. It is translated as CASSSRDRVLSPYNEQFF.